A single sample is the source of the 31 T cell receptor beta chains below, sequenced in a study of regulatory T cells in long-lasting Graves disease. Time point noted: newly diagnosed GD, antithyroid drugs for less than 3 months. PBMC RNA was the source of the TCR library. iRepertoire HTBI primers and Arm-PCR of CDR3 regions built TCR beta libraries. A single record per CDR3 protein comes from TCRdb applying MiXCR to the multiplex PCR reads. The table lists roughly 440,000 distinct CDR3 sequences, about 17% of them singletons, with 23% in the top ten. These same records also appear under a second study, on T cells in Graves' hyperthyroidism and ophthalmopathy.

This specimen was peripheral blood mononuclear cells (PBMCs), taken at new diagnosis, from a patient treated with antithyroid drugs. The receptors originated from a woman between 18 and 29 years old with Graves disease.

This clonotype was counted many times. This sequence joins TRBV18 and TRBJ2-4; the match to TRBD1 covers 10 bases. CDR3 length: 13 residues. Germline-derived CDR1 and CDR2 are KGHSH and LQKENI. V shed 2 bases, J shed 8 bases, and the junction held 0 bases outside the gene matches. CDR3 nucleotide sequence: TGTGCCAGCTCACCAGGGACAGGGGACATTCAGTACTTC. It specifies CASSPGTGDIQYF.

This clonotype was observed at least ten times. The V gene is TRBV2, the J gene TRBJ2-2, with D perhaps TRBD1 (5 bases). Germline CDR1 and CDR2: SNHLY and FYNNEI. Between the trimmed V and J ends, which lost 8 bases and 4 bases, there was a span of 11 bases. The CDR3 is made up of 13 amino acids. The CDR3 region is CASLLDITGELFF. In nucleotides, the CDR3 is TGTGCCAGCCTCCTGGACATCACCGGGGAGCTGTTTTTT.

The rearrangement joins TRBV20-1 to TRBJ2-5; D is undetermined. The CDR3 contains 13 residues. V was shortened by 3 bases and J by 2 bases, with 10 bases between the two germline ends. CDR1 DFQATT and CDR2 SNEGSKA come from the germline V gene (reference sequence). The CDR3 sequence is CSASGQTQETQYF. The CDR3 coding sequence is TGCAGTGCTAGTGGTCAGACGCAAGAGACCCAGTACTTC.

The chain combines TRBV11-3 with TRBJ2-2; D is uncertain. V was trimmed by 5 bases and J by 1 base, leaving 20 bases between them. The CDR3 is made up of 18 amino acids. Per the germline V gene, CDR1 is SGHNT and CDR2 is YENEEA. The CDR3 region is CASSLKEKRVGNTGELFF. The DNA of the CDR3 is TGTGCCAGCAGCCTCAAGGAGAAGCGAGTAGGGAACACCGGGGAGCTGTTTTTT.

This clonotype was counted ten times or more. The chain is built from TRBV6-9 and TRBJ2-1; D unclear. V was trimmed by 3 bases and J by 9 bases, leaving 9 bases between them. CDR1 is MNHGY, CDR2 SVAAGI, per germline. CDR3 size: 12 residues. Written as DNA, the CDR3 is TGTGCCAGCAGTTACGGATTTAGTGAGCAGTTCTTC. It translates to CASSYGFSEQFF.

The sample holds many counts of this clonotype. V and J are TRBV2 and TRBJ2-5, with D possibly matching TRBD1 (6 bases). The CDR3 contains 15 residues. Germline values: CDR1 SNHLY, CDR2 FYNNEI. V lost 6 bases and J lost 5, with 19 bases in between. The chain's CDR3 is CASRSTGTPGETQYF. The CDR3, as DNA: TGTGCCAGCAGAAGTACCGGGACACCGGGGGAGACCCAGTACTTC.

This clonotype was observed a few times. The chain carries TRBV7-9 and TRBJ1-2; no reliable D call. Germline V gene sequence: CDR1 SEHNR, CDR2 FQNEAQ (reference sequence). V was pared by 5 bases and J by 4 bases, with 17 bases between. This CDR3 is 15 amino acids long. The CDR3 loop reads CASSIHGDSVYGYTF. In nucleotides, the CDR3 is TGTGCCAGCAGCATTCACGGGGATAGCGTCTATGGCTACACCTTC.

This clonotype was observed a few times. Relative to the germline gene, one junction end is altered; a read error may explain this. This rearrangement joins TRBV3-1 to TRBJ2-1, with no clear D. Germline V gene sequence: CDR1 LGHDT, CDR2 YNNKEL (reference sequence). This CDR3 has 14 residues. The CDR3: CASSQVSFSTMTLF. DNA for the CDR3: TGTGCCAGCAGCCAGGTTAGTTTTTCTACAATGACGCTCTTC.

Only a few counts were recorded for this clonotype. The chain joins TRBV7-3 to TRBJ2-3; weak D call: TRBD2 (6 bases). V lost 8 bases to trimming and J lost 2 bases, with 14 bases between them. CDR1 and CDR2 (germline): SGHTA, FQGTGA. The CDR3 runs to 14 residues. In DNA, the CDR3 is TGTGCCAGCCGGGGGAGCGGCTCCACAGATACGCAGTATTTT. This encodes CASRGSGSTDTQYF.

This clonotype has a count of ten or more. The chain has TRBV7-8 and TRBJ2-5, with 8 bases matching TRBD2. The CDR3 has 15 amino acids. The V segment lost 1 base and the J segment 5 bases; nucleotides outside the gene matches: 6. Looked up from germline, CDR1 is SGHVS and CDR2 is FQNEAQ. The CDR3 here is CASSLVVGGVETQYF. CDR3 DNA: TGTGCCAGCAGCTTAGTGGTCGGGGGGGTGGAGACCCAGTACTTC.

This clonotype was detected only a few times. The V gene is TRBV18, the J gene TRBJ1-6; TRBD1 agrees at 7 bases. This CDR3 comprises 15 residues. Germline-derived CDR1 and CDR2 are KGHSH and LQKENI. The junction had 5 bases not matched to a gene; V was cut back by 2 bases and J by 7 bases. The CDR3 DNA is TGTGCCAGCTCACCAGTCGACAGGGCCAATTCACCCCTCCACTTT. Translating gives CASSPVDRANSPLHF.

There are many counts of this clonotype. V gene TRBV27 combines with J gene TRBJ2-7; D ambiguous. Trimming took off 5 bases at V and 2 bases at J, with 10 bases between the two ends. The CDR3 loop spans 13 amino acids. Germline CDR1 and CDR2: MNHEY and SMNVEV (reference sequence). The CDR3 DNA reads TGTGCCAGCAGTCAAGGGATAACCTACGAGCAGTACTTC. This encodes CASSQGITYEQYF.

This clonotype was observed many times. The CDR3: CASSREDTAYGYTF. The CDR3 DNA is TGTGCCAGCAGCCGGGAGGACACTGCCTATGGCTACACCTTC. The gene calls are TRBV3-1 and TRBJ1-2, with TRBD1 as a possible D gene (5 bases). The germline V and J ends were trimmed by 4 bases and 4 bases, with 13 bases remaining between them. CDR3 length equals 14 residues. Germline CDR1 LGHDT, CDR2 YNNKEL (reference sequence).

This CDR3 reads CASSEIGGNTGELFF. CDR3 bases: TGTGCCAGCAGTGAAATAGGCGGGAACACCGGGGAGCTGTTTTTT. The chain carries TRBV2 and TRBJ2-2; D is unclear. The CDR3 spans 15 residues. Germline V gene data show CDR1 as SNHLY and CDR2 as FYNNEI. V was clipped by 2 bases and J by 1 base, with 8 bases between them.

The chain links TRBV7-8 to TRBJ2-7; 11 bases align to TRBD2. Germline CDR1 reads SGHVS; CDR2 reads FQNEAQ. Losses at the gene ends were 5 bases for V and 7 bases for J; bases not matched to a gene: 13. The CDR3 sequence is 16 residues long. The CDR3 DNA reads as TGTGCCAGCAGCAATTTAGCGGGAGGGGTCTTTAAAGAGCAGTACTTC. This sequence encodes CASSNLAGGVFKEQYF.

This clonotype was seen repeatedly, ten times or more. The V and J genes are TRBV29-1 and TRBJ2-2, with 8 bases lining up with TRBD1. In germline, CDR1 is SQVTM, CDR2 ANQGSEA. Germline trimming cut 4 bases from V and 5 bases from J; bases unmatched to any gene: 3. There are 13 residues in the CDR3. Here the CDR3 reads CSVGDRGTGELFF. The CDR3 bases are TGCAGCGTTGGCGACAGGGGAACCGGGGAGCTGTTTTTT.

This clonotype has a handful of counts. The chain recombines TRBV28 with TRBJ1-2; TRBD1 might be the D (5 bases). CDR1 is MDHEN and CDR2 is SYDVKM in the germline V gene. V lost 7 bases, J lost 5 bases, and 8 bases lay in between. This CDR3 region has 11 residues. The CDR3 is CASTGAYGYTF. The CDR3 nucleotides read TGTGCCAGCACTGGGGCTTATGGCTACACCTTC.

This clonotype was seen at least ten times. The V call is TRBV12-3 or TRBV12-4, the J call TRBJ2-5; D is ambiguous. The CDR3 runs 12 residues. Trimming took 2 bases from V and 4 from J, leaving 5 bases between them. The CDR3 here is CASSLPPETQYF. CDR3 bases: TGTGCCAGCAGTTTACCGCCAGAGACCCAGTACTTC.

This clonotype was detected many times. The chain has TRBV10-3 and TRBJ2-5, with 10 bases that match TRBD1. The V segment lost 10 bases and the J segment 2 bases; nucleotides outside the gene matches: 7. CDR3 length: 14 residues. Germline V gene data show CDR1 as ENHRY and CDR2 as SYGVKD. The CDR3, as DNA: TGTGCCACCAGGGTGGGACAGGGGCAAGAGACCCAGTACTTC. It yields the protein CATRVGQGQETQYF.

This sequence joins TRBV7-8 and TRBJ2-4; 10 bases fit TRBD2. The V and J ends lost 0 bases and 1 base, in that order; junction bases with no gene match: 12. Per the germline V gene, CDR1 is SGHVS and CDR2 is FQNEAQ. The CDR3 totals 20 residues. DNA for the CDR3: TGTGCCAGCAGCTTAGCGCGGCTAGCGGGAGAAGGGGGGGCCAAAAACATTCAGTACTTC. It encodes CASSLARLAGEGGAKNIQYF.

The V call is TRBV5-5, the J call TRBJ2-5; TRBD1 or TRBD2 may be the D gene (5 bases each). The CDR3 consists of 14 residues. The ends were cut back, 0 bases at V and 5 bases at J, with 11 bases in the middle. The germline CDR1 and CDR2 sequences are SGHKS and YYEKEE (reference sequence). DNA of the CDR3: TGTGCCAGCAGCTTGGGGGGGTTCTTCGAGACCCAGTACTTC. This sequence encodes CASSLGGFFETQYF.

In this sample, this clonotype turned up a few times. A read error is possible here, since a much larger clone lies one base away. J is TRBJ1-1 and V is TRBV2; D gene uncertain. This CDR3 comprises 13 residues. Germline-derived CDR1 and CDR2 are SNHLY and FYNNEI. V was cut by 7 bases and J by 1 base, with 10 bases left in between. The DNA for the CDR3 is TGTGCCAGCAACGTACAGCCGAACACTGAAGCTTTCTTT. Translating gives CASNVQPNTEAFF.

This clonotype was counted many times. The chain recombines TRBV29-1 with TRBJ2-1; D not resolved. The CDR3 sequence is 12 residues long. Germline CDR1 reads SQVTM; CDR2 reads ANQGSEA. V lost 3 bases, J lost 3 bases, and 6 bases lay in between. CDR3 coding DNA: TGCAGCGTTGAGGCCGTCTACAATGAGCAGTTCTTC. Its translation is CSVEAVYNEQFF.

This clonotype was recorded once. The gene calls are TRBV13 and TRBJ2-1, with D possibly matching TRBD1 (6 bases). Germline CDR1 and CDR2: PRHDT and FYEKMQ (reference sequence). This CDR3 comprises 17 residues. Trimming stripped 5 bases from V and 0 bases from J, with 17 bases between. This CDR3 is CASSGYRAMSSYNEQFF. The CDR3 bases are TGTGCCAGCAGCGGCTACAGGGCGATGAGCTCCTACAATGAGCAGTTCTTC.

This clonotype was picked up many times. The V call is TRBV6-2 or TRBV6-3, the J call TRBJ2-1; the match to TRBD2 covers 8 bases. The V segment lost 1 base and the J segment 7 bases; nucleotides outside the gene matches: 9. The CDR3 runs 16 residues. Germline loops: CDR1 MNHEY, CDR2 SVGEGT. CDR3 amino acids: CASSYLTSGARNEQFF. CDR3 nucleotides: TGTGCCAGCAGTTACTTAACTAGCGGAGCTCGGAATGAGCAGTTCTTC.

A few counts support this clonotype. One junction end does not reproduce the germline sequence, and a read error may be involved. CDR3 nucleotides: TGTGCCGGCAGCGGTCGTGGTCCCATGCAACTCATGCGCACAGATACGCAGTATTTT. It is translated as CAGSGRGPMQLMRTDTQYF. This sequence joins TRBV5-4 and TRBJ2-3, with a weak D call TRBD2 (5 bases). Germline loops: CDR1 SGHNT, CDR2 YYREEE (reference sequence). The CDR3 extends over 19 amino acids.

This clonotype appeared many times. The chain has TRBV2 and TRBJ2-1; the D gene could be TRBD1 or TRBD2 (6 bases each). The CDR3 sequence is 17 residues long. Deletions cut 3 bases from V and 0 bases from J, with 15 bases between. CDR1 SNHLY and CDR2 FYNNEI come from the germline V gene. The CDR3 region has the DNA TGTGCCAGCAGTGAGACAGGACTACCCTACTCCTACAATGAGCAGTTCTTC. Protein product: CASSETGLPYSYNEQFF.

This rearrangement joins TRBV30 to TRBJ2-1; 9 positions agree with TRBD1. After removal of 6 bases from V and 9 bases from J, the junction contained 12 bases not matched to a gene. The CDR3 extends over 14 amino acids. Germline V CDR1 and CDR2: GTSNPN, SVGIG (reference sequence). The CDR3 sequence: CACTTGTGHSEQFF. CDR3 nucleotide sequence: TGTGCCTGTACCACCGGGACAGGGCATAGTGAGCAGTTCTTC.

This clonotype was counted ten times or more. CDR3 bases: TGTGCCAGCAGCTTAGGTGTCAGGCCCTACAATGAGCAGTTCTTC. This gives the protein CASSLGVRPYNEQFF. The chain carries TRBV11-3 and TRBJ2-1; no clear D. The germline gives CDR1 SGHNT, CDR2 YENEEA. V was trimmed by 1 base and J by 2 bases, leaving 9 bases between them. This CDR3 has 15 residues.

Points on this clonotype: This may arise from a read error, as a much more abundant clone is one base away. The CDR3 coding sequence is TGTGCCAGCACCGAAGGGGCAGGGACCTACAATGAGCAGTTCTTC. Protein sequence: CASTEGAGTYNEQFF. The gene calls are TRBV12-3 or TRBV12-4 and TRBJ2-1, with D possibly being TRBD1 (5 bases). The CDR3 has 15 residues. The germline V and J ends were trimmed by 7 bases and 2 bases, with 15 bases remaining between them.

As regards this clonotype: Since a much larger clone is just one base distant, this may be a read error. The chain links TRBV11-2 to TRBJ2-7; TRBD2 matches at 11 bases. The V gene end was trimmed by 4 bases and the J gene end by 0 bases; junction bases not matched to a gene: 2. Per germline, CDR1 SGHAT and CDR2 FQNNGV. The CDR3 contains 15 residues. CDR3 coding DNA: TGTGCCAGCAGCTGGGGACTAGCGGCCTCCTACGAGCAGTACTTC. It specifies CASSWGLAASYEQYF.